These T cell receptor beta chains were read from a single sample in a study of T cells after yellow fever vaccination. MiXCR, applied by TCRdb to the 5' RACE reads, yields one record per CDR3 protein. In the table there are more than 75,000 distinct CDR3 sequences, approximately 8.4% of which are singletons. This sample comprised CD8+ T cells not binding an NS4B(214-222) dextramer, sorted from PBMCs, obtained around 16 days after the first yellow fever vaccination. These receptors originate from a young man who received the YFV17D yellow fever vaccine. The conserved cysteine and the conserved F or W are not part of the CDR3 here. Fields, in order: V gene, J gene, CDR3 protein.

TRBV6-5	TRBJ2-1	ASSYSLAGGINEQF
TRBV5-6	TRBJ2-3	ASSLDGNTDTQY
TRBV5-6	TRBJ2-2	ASSLGAPGELF
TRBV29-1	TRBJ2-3	SVVWLAGGSTDTQY
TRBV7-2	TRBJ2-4	ASGFGDRIQY
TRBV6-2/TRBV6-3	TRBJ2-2	ASSRHTGELF
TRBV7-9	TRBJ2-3	ASSLVLSTDTQY
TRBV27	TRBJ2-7	ASSFLLAGGPHEQY
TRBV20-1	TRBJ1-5	SARAAQSLSNQPQH
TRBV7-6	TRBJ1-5	ASSPTGWSNQPQH
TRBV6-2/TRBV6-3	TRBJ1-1	ASSYSARASTEAF
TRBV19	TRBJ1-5	ASSRGGTNQPQH
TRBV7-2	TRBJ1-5	ASSLKPVGFNQPQH
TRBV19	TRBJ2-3	ASSIGLAADTQY
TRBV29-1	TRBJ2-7	SGFDRSYEQY
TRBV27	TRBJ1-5	ASSPRQRQDQPQH
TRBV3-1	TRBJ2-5	ASSLTPGQGRLYQETQY
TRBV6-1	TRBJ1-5	ASRTYTGVNQPQH
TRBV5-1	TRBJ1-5	ASSLRGGPNQPQH
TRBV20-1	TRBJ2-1	SAREQGKYEQF
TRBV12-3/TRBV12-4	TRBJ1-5	ASHSSRANQPQH
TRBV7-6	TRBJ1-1	ASSFGGGTEAF
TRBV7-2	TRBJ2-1	ASSLSQRVGQYNEQF
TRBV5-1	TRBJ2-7	ASSLGTGGAYEQY
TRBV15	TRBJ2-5	ATSREGASRETQY
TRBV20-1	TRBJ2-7	SARATGSGYEQY
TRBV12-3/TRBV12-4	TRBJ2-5	ASGRLAGAQETQY
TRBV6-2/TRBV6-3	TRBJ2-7	ASRPPKGYEQY
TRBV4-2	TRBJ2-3	ASSQVSRSDTQY
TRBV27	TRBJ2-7	ASSKTLDRDNYEQY
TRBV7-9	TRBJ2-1	ASSIKSSGYNEQF
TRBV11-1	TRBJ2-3	ASRGIGADTQY
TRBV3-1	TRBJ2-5	ASSPRLAGALYQETQY
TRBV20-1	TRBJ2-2	SATASRRNTGELF
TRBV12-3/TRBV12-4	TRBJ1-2	ASSVGNNYGYT
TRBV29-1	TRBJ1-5	SVTDPQGQPQH
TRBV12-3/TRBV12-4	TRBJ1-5	ASSYRVTSQPQH
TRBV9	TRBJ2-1	ASSVRGELYNEQF
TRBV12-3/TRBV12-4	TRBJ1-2	ASRGRGYT
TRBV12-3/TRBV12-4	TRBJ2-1	ASSTTRGWDNEQF
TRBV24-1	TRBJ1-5	ATSDRTVLNQPQH
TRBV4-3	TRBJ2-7	ASSPQMAYEQY
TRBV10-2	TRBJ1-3	ATSTGSGNTIY
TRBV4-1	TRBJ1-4	ASSQGGRIANEKLF
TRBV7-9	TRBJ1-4	ASSRTGPDEKLF
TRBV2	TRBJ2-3	ASRSPGLGFPASTDTQY
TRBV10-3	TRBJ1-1	AISGPGQNTEAF
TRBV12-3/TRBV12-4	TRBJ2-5	ASSSRQGRGTQY
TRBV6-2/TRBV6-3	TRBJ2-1	ASSYETSRAIDEQF
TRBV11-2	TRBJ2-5	ASSFAGTIQETQY
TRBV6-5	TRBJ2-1	ASSLCLACSYNEQF
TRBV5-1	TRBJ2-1	ASSWAGVGRDNEQF
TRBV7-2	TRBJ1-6	ASSLEGRGDSPLH
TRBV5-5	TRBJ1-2	ASSRTGGTYGYT
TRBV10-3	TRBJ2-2	AISGSGTGDTGELF
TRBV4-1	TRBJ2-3	ASSQEPLGDTQY
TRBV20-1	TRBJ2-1	SARDTGLAGGRRKYNEQF
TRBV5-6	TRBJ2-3	ASSLVGGPSTDTQY
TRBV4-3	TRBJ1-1	ASSQQGGGAEAF
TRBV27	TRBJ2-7	ASSLGAKGTREQY